What follows are 5 T cell receptor beta chains derived from one specimen sequenced in a study of blood T cell repertoires in COVID-19. Method: immunoSEQ multiplex PCR; TCRdb's copy keeps in-frame clones and lacks some. In the table there are some 220,000 clones, around three quarters of which are singletons. The sample consisted of peripheral blood. Receptors were obtained from a woman in her 70s with acute or convalescent COVID-19.

A word on this clone: One end of the junction does not line up with germline, which may come from a read error. The gene calls are TRBV29-1 and TRBJ2-1; 7 nucleotides align to TRBD2. This CDR3 contains 12 residues. CDR1 is SQVTM and CDR2 is ANQGSEA in the germline V gene. The CDR3 reads CSVESGASGPIF. The CDR3 nucleotides are TGCAGCGTTGAAAGCGGGGCTAGCGGACCGATCTTC.

This clone is medium-sized. This chain links TRBV19 with TRBJ1-5; 7 positions agree with TRBD1. The CDR3 spans 17 residues. Trimming at V came to 8 bases and at J to 4 bases, leaving 17 bases not matched to a gene. Germline V gene lookup returns CDR1 LNHDA and CDR2 SQIVND (reference sequence). The CDR3 spells CASRRGGTAGTNQPQHF. The CDR3 DNA follows: TGTGCCAGTCGCCGTGGAGGGACAGCGGGTACGAATCAGCCCCAGCATTTT.

The chain recombines TRBV3-1 (or the pseudogene TRBV3-2) with TRBJ2-5; TRBD2 is a possible D gene (6 bases). Trimming removed 2 bases from V and 0 bases from J, with 13 bases in between. This CDR3 comprises 16 residues. Germline V CDR1 and CDR2: LGHDT, YNNKEL (reference sequence). CDR3 DNA sequence: TGTGCCAGCAGCCAAATTAGCGGTTTGTACCAAGAGACCCAGTACTTC. This translates into CASSQISGLYQETQYF.

The chain couples TRBV21-1 to TRBJ1-2; the D call of TRBD1 is as the table states it, not checked on the DNA. TRBV21-1 is termed a pseudogene. The CDR3 sequence is 14 residues long. CDR3 nucleotide sequence: TGTGCCAGCAGCAAAGAAGAGGGGGCGGGTGGCCACACCTTC. Translation: CASSKEEGAGGHTF.

This chain links TRBV11-2 with TRBJ2-3; D possibly corresponds to TRBD2 (7 bases). V lost 4 bases and J 7 bases, leaving 15 bases between the germline ends. Germline lookup yields CDR1 SGHAT and CDR2 FQNNGV. This CDR3 region has 14 residues. In nucleotides, the CDR3 is TGTGCCAGCAGCTCCCTAGGGGGGGCACATACGCAGTATTTT. It is translated as CASSSLGGAHTQYF.